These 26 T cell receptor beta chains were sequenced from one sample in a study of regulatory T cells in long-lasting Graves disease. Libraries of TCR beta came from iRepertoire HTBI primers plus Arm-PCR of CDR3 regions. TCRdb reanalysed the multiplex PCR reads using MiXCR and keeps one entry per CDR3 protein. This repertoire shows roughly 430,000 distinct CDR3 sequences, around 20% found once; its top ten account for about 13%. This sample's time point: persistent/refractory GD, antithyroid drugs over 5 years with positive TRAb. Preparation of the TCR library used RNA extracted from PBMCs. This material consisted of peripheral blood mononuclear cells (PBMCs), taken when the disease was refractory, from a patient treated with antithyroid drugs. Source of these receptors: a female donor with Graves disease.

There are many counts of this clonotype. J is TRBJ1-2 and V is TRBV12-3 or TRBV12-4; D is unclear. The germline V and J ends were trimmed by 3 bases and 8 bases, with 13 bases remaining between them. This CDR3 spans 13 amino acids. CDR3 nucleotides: TGTGCCAGCAGTTTCGGGCAGGCGGGGGGCTACACCTTC. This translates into CASSFGQAGGYTF.

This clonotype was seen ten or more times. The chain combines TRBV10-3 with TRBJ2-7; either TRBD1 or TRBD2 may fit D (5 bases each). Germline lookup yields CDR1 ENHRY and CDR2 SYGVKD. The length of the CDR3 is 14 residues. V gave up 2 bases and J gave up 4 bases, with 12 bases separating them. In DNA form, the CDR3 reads TGTGCCATCAGTGAGCCCGGGACCCAATACGAGCAGTACTTC. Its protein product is CAISEPGTQYEQYF.

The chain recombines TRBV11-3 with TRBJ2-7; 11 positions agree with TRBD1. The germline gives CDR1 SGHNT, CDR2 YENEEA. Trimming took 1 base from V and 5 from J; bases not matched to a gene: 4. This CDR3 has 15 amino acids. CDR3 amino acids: CASSLGTGGFHEQYF. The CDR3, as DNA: TGTGCCAGCAGCTTAGGGACAGGGGGCTTCCACGAGCAGTACTTC.

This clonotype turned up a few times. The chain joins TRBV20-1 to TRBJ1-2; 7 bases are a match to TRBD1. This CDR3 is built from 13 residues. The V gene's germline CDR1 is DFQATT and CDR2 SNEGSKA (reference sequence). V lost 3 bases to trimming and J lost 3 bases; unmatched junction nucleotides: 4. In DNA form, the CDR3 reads TGCAGTGCTAGGGCAGGGGGTGACTATGGCTACACCTTC. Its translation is CSARAGGDYGYTF.

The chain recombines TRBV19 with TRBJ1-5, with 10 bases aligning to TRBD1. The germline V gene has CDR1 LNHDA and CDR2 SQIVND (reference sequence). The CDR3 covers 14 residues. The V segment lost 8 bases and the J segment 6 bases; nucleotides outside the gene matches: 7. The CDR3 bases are TGTGCCAGTCACGGGACAGGGGTTGGTCAGCCCCAGCATTTT. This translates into CASHGTGVGQPQHF.

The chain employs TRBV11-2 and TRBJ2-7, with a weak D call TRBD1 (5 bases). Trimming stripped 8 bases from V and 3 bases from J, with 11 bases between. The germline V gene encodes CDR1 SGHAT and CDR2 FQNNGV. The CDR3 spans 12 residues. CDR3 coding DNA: TGTGCCAGCGGCCCTCAGGGCTACGAGCAGTACTTC. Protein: CASGPQGYEQYF.

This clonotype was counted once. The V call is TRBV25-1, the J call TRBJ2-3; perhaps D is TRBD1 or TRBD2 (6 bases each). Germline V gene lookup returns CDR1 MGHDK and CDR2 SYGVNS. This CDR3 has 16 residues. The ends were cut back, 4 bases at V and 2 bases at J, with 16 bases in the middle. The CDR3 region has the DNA TGTGCCAGCAGTGTCCGACTAGGGGGTTACACAGATACGCAGTATTTT. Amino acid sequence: CASSVRLGGYTDTQYF.

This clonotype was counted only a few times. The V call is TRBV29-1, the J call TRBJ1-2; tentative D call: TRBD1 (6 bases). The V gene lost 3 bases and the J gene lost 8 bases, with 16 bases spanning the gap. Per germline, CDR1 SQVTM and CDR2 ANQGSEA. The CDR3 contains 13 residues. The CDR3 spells CSVEYRGGRGYTF. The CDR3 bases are TGCAGCGTTGAGTACAGAGGGGGGCGGGGCTACACCTTC.

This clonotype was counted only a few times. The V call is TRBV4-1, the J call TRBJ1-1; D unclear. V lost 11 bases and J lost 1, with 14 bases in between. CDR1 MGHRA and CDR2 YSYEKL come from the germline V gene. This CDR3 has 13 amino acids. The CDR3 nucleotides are TGCGCCGTGAGAATCCGCGGGAACACTGAAGCTTTCTTT. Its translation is CAVRIRGNTEAFF.

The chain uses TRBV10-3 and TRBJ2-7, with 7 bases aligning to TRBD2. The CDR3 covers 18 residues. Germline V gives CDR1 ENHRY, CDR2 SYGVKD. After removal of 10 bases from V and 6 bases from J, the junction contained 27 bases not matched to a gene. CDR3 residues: CATKSGTAKRDVIGEQYF. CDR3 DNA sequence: TGTGCCACCAAGTCCGGGACGGCTAAGCGGGATGTAATAGGCGAGCAGTACTTC.

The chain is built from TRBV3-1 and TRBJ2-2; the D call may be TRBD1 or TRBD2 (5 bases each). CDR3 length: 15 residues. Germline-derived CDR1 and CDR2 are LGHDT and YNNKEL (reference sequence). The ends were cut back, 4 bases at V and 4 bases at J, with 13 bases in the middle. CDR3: CASSPQPRGTGELFF. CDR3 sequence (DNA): TGTGCCAGCAGCCCTCAACCGAGGGGCACCGGGGAGCTGTTTTTT.

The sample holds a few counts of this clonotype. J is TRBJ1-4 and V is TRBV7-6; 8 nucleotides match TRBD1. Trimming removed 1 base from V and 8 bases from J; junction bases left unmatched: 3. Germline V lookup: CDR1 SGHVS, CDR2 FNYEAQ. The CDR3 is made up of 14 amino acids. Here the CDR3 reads CASSLGRGLEKLFF. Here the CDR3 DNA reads TGTGCCAGCAGCTTAGGCAGGGGGCTGGAAAAACTGTTTTTT.

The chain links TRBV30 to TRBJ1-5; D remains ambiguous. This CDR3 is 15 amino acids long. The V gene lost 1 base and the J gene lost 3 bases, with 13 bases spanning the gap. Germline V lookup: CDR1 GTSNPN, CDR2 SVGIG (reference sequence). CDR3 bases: TGTGCCTGGAGTGGTGAAGGGCTATACAATCAGCCCCAGCATTTT. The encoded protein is CAWSGEGLYNQPQHF.

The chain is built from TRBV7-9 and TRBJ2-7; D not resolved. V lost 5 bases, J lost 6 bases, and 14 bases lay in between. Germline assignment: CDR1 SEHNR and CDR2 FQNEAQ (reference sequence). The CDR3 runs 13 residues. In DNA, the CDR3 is TGTGCCAGCAGCCCTAAAACCCTGGGCGAGCAGTACTTC. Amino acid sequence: CASSPKTLGEQYF.

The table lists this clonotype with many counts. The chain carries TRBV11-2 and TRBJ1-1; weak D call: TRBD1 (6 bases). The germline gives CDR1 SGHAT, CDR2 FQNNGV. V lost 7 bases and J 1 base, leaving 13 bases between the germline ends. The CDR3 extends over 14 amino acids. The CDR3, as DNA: TGTGCCAGCACCCCCATACAGGGGAACACTGAAGCTTTCTTT. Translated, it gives CASTPIQGNTEAFF.

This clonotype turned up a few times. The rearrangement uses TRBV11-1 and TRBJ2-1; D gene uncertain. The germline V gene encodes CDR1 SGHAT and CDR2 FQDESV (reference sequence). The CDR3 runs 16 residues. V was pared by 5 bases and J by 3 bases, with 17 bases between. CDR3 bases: TGTGCCAGCAGCCCAGGCGGTGGTTTAATCTACAATGAGCAGTTCTTC. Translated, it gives CASSPGGGLIYNEQFF.

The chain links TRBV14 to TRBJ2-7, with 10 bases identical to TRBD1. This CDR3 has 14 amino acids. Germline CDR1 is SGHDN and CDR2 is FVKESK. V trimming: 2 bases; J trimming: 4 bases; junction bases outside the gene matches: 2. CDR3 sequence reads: CASSQWDRGYEQYF. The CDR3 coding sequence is TGTGCCAGCAGCCAATGGGACAGGGGTTACGAGCAGTACTTC.

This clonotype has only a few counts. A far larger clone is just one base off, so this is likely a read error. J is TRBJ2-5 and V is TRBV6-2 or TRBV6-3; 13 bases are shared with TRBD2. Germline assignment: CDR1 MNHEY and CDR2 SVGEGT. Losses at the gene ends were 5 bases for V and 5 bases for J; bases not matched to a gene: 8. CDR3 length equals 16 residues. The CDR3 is CASSEGLAGAGETQYF. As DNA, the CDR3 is TGTGCCAGCAGTGAAGGACTAGCGGGAGCCGGGGAGACCCAGTACTTC.

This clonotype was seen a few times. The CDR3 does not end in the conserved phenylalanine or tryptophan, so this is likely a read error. The CDR3 bases are TGTGCCAGCAGTGGAATGACTAGGGACACCTCTCGAGATGGCTACACCCTC. Encoded protein: CASSGMTRDTSRDGYTL. The rearrangement links TRBV9 to TRBJ1-2; TRBD1 is a possible D gene (6 bases). Per germline, CDR1 SGDLS and CDR2 YYNGEE. CDR3 length: 17 residues. V was shortened by 5 bases and J by 6 bases, with 26 bases between the two germline ends.

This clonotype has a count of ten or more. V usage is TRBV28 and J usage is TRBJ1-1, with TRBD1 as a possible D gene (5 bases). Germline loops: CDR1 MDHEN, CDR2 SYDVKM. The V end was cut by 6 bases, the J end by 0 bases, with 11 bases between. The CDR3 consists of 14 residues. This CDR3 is CASRGVIMNTEAFF. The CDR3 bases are TGTGCCAGCAGGGGGGTGATCATGAACACTGAAGCTTTCTTT.

The CDR3: CASSPYASGREDEQYF. CDR3 in DNA: TGTGCCAGCAGTCCCTATGCTAGCGGGAGGGAGGACGAGCAGTACTTC. The chain is built from TRBV3-1 and TRBJ2-7; TRBD2 matches 12 bases. This CDR3 is 16 amino acids long. CDR1 is LGHDT and CDR2 is YNNKEL in the germline V gene (reference sequence). V lost 6 bases to trimming and J lost 5 bases; unmatched junction nucleotides: 11.

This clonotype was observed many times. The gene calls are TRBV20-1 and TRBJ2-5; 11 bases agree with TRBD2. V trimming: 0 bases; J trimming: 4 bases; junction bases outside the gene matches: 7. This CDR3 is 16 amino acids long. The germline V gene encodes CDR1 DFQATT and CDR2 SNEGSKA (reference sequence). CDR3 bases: TGCAGTGCTAGAGATTTAGCGGGAGGGCCGTTAGAGACCCAGTACTTC. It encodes CSARDLAGGPLETQYF.

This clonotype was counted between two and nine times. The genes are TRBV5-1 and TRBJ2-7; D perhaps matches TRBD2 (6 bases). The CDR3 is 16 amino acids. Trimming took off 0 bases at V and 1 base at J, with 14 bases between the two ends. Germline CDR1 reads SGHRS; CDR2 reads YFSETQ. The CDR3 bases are TGCGCCAGCAGCTTGGGCGTTAGCGGTTATTCCTACGAGCAGTACTTC. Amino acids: CASSLGVSGYSYEQYF.

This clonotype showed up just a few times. The CDR3 loop reads CATLGSWTSGAGEQYF. CDR3 DNA: TGTGCCACCTTGGGGAGCTGGACTAGCGGGGCAGGCGAGCAGTACTTC. The V gene is TRBV27, the J gene TRBJ2-7; 12 nucleotides match TRBD2. The J segment lost 6 bases and the V segment lost 10 bases, leaving 16 bases of the junction unmatched. The length of the CDR3 is 16 residues. The V gene's germline CDR1 is MNHEY and CDR2 SMNVEV (reference sequence).

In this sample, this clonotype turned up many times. The CDR3 region is CASSEGRVQSSYEQYF. CDR3 nucleotides: TGTGCCAGCAGTGAAGGAAGGGTTCAGTCCTCCTACGAGCAGTACTTC. This chain joins TRBV6-2 or TRBV6-3 and TRBJ2-7; D uncertain. With 5 bases removed from V and 0 bases from J, the gap between germline ends came to 17 bases. Germline loops: CDR1 MNHEY, CDR2 SVGEGT. CDR3 length equals 16 residues.

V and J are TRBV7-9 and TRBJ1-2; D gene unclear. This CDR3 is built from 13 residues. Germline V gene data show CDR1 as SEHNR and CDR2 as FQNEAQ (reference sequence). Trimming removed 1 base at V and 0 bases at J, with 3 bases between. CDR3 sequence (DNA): TGTGCCAGCAGCTTAGTCCCTAACTATGGCTACACCTTC. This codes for CASSLVPNYGYTF.